This T cell receptor beta chain was sequenced for a study of cytotoxic CD8 clonotypes in ibrutinib-treated CLL. Background on the study: For this cohort, patients were some eleven relapsed/refractory and some 15 treatment-naive, while under 18 were IGHV unmutated.

The table lists this clone with a few counts. The antigen is not known. The protocol was immunoSEQ multiplex PCR, while the TCRdb copy is restricted to in-frame clones and leaves out a portion. The table includes roughly 97,000 clones, about 72% detected once. The CDR3 is 14 amino acids. Germline CDR1 reads KGHSH; CDR2 reads LQKENI. The V gene end was trimmed by 3 bases and the J gene end by 6 bases; junction bases not matched to a gene: 5. General study points: An increase in clonality occurred at ibrutinib response, followed by a return toward baseline at progression. Public clonotypes were seen rarely and were contracted or stable on treatment.

This specimen consisted of PBMCs, obtained after 12 months of ibrutinib treatment. This TCR was sampled from a human donor with chronic lymphocytic leukemia. The V and J genes are TRBV18 and TRBJ2-7, with 10 bases lining up with TRBD1. In nucleotides, the CDR3 is TGTGCCAGCTCACCGCCGGGACAGGGGAGCGAGCAGTACTTC. This translates into CASSPPGQGSEQYF. Full variable domain (remainder filled in from reference TRBV18 and TRBJ2-7): NAGVMQNPRHLVRRRGQEARLRCSPMKGHSHVYWYRQLPEEGLKFMVYLQKENIIDESGMPKERFSAEFPKEGPSILRIQQVVRGDSAAYFCASSPPGQGSEQYFGPGTRLTVT.